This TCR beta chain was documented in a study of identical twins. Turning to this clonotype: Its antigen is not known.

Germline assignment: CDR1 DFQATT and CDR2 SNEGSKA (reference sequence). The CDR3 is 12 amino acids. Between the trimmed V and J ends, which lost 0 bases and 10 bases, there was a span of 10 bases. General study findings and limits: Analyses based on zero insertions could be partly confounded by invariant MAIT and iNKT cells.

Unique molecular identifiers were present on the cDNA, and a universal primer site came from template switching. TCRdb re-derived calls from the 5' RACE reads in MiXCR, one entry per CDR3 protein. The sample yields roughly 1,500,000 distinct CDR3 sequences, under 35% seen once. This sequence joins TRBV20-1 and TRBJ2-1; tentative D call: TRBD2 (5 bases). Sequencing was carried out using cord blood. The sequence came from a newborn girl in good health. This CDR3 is CSARDREREQFF. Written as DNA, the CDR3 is TGCAGTGCTAGAGATCGGGAACGCGAGCAGTTCTTC.